This T cell receptor (beta chain) was found in a study of blood T cell repertoires in COVID-19 (dated by TCRdb to 2018 to 2021). Some background on the complete study: Samples from collaborators originated in the United States, Italy and Spain and spanned both the acute and convalescent phases of COVID-19. The prospective study material was composed of cDNA or gDNA derived from T cells, B-cell-depleted T cells, or PBMCs. Deeply sampled blood TCRbeta repertoires from subjects exposed to, actively infected with, or recovered from COVID-19 were included in the dataset. The repertoires were released in a freely available public database intended as a resource for research on the immune response to SARS-CoV-2. The samples were drawn from two sources: the first 160 participants of the ongoing ImmuneRACE study, and fewer than 1,500 subjects contributed by 6 global collaborators. Sample metadata almost always included a de-identified subject ID, COVID-19 status, age in years and sex. Where HLA class I and class II types were available, the types were taken from metadata supplied by the sample provider, not from assay-based typing.

One collaborating source in Seattle enrolled patients during active infection and followed them longitudinally through the course of disease. Each collaborating institution followed its own protocols to collect whole blood in K2EDTA tubes. For TCRbeta analysis, collaborators shipped samples in one of three forms: frozen whole blood, isolated PBMCs, or DNA extracted from either of those sample types. Study-level results and caveats: How much clinical and demographic metadata was included differed by source and by participant, and the metadata was provided uncurated.

TCRbeta CDR3 regions were amplified from genomic DNA by means of the immunoSEQ Assay, a bias-controlled multiplex PCR. The paper's processing steps were these. Nucleated cell counts per sample were estimated from amplification of reference gene primers within the assay. To quantify the absolute abundance of each unique TCRbeta CDR3 rearrangement, sequence reads were collapsed and filtered. Productive Simpson clonality was computed per sample as the square root of Simpson's diversity index over productive rearrangements. TCRdb provides this immuneACCESS table in a form limited to in-frame rearrangements. Some clones are lacking; in checked studies, under half of them reflect an unresolved V gene, and why the rest are absent is not known. That table gives V, J and clone size, and the DNA gave D and trimming. The sample contains 49,000 or so clones, 70% to 90% of them found a single time. The ten biggest clones cover 25% to 40% of the sample.

Turning to this clone: The antigen it recognizes is unknown. Base qualities are missing; no much larger clone stands one base away.

Inclusive of the bounding cysteine and phenylalanine, the CDR3 is 13 residues long. This entry keeps only the CDR3 DNA: 39 bases, framed from base 1. Looking up the germline V gene (reference sequence) yields CDR1 SEHNR and CDR2 FQNEAQ. Trimming removed 5 bases from V and 8 bases from J, leaving 15 bases between the germline ends. This sequence was found in a woman aged 80 or older with COVID-19, enrolled during active disease. This chain is built from TRBV7-9 and TRBJ1-2; no D gene call is confident. Specimen: peripheral blood. The nucleotide sequence is TGTGCCAGCAGCCCTAGCGCTTCAGGAGGCTACACCTTC. This yields the protein CASSPSASGGYTF.